This TCR beta chain was sequenced for a study of cytomegalovirus exposure and HLA in healthy donors. Study results and limitations: Fewer N-insertions (relative to the roughly 670-donor mean) were reportedly seen in an Asian-associated ancestry cluster in a later analysis.

This clone has more than one count but fewer than ten. Its specificity is unknown. CDR3 length: 15 amino acids. V was clipped by 4 bases and J by 0 bases, with 10 bases between them. CDR1 is LGHNA, CDR2 YSLEER, per germline. Use of 60 Vbeta and 13 Jbeta primers characterized the PCR. Here immunoSEQ multiplex PCR was the method, and the copy in TCRdb shows in-frame clones only, minus some. The profile shows around 140,000 clones, roughly 9.6% of them singletons. The sequence came from a woman aged 40 to 50 in good health and CMV-seropositive. The rearrangement uses TRBV4-3 and TRBJ1-3, with D maybe TRBD1 (6 bases). Sequences were obtained from PBMCs. The CDR3 coding sequence is TGCGCCAGCAGCCTGGGACACCGCTCTGGAAACACCATATATTTT. Encoded protein: CASSLGHRSGNTIYF.